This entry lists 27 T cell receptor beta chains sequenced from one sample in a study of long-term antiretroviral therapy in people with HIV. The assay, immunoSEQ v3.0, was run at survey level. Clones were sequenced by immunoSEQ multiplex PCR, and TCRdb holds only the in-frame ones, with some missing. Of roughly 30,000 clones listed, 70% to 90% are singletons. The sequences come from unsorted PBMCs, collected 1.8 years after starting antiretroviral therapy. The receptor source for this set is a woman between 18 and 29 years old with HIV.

CDR3: CSVESGDSSSYNEQFF. CDR3 in DNA: TGCAGCGTTGAGTCGGGAGACAGCAGCTCCTACAATGAGCAGTTCTTC. The V and J genes are TRBV29-1 and TRBJ2-1; possible D gene TRBD2, 6 bases. CDR1 and CDR2 from the germline V gene are SQVTM and ANQGSEA. Deletions cut 3 bases from V and 0 bases from J, with 15 bases between. CDR3 length equals 16 residues.

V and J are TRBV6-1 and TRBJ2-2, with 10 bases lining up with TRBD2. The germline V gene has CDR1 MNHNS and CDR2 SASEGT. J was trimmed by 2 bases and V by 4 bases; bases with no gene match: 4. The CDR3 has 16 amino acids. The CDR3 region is CASSVGLAANTGELFF. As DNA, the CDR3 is TGTGCCAGCAGTGTCGGACTAGCGGCAAACACCGGGGAGCTGTTTTTT.

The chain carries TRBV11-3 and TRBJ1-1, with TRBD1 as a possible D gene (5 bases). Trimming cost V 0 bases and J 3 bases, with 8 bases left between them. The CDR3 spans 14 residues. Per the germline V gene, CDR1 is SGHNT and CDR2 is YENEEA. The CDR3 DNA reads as TGTGCCAGCAGCTTAGACAGGGTCCACACTGAAGCTTTCTTT. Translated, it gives CASSLDRVHTEAFF.

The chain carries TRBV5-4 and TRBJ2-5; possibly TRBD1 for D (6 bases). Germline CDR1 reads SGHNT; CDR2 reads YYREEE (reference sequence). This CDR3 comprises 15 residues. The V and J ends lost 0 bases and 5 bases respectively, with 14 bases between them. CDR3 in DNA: TGTGCCAGCAGCTTGGATCAGGGGCGAGGGGAGACCCAGTACTTC. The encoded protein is CASSLDQGRGETQYF.

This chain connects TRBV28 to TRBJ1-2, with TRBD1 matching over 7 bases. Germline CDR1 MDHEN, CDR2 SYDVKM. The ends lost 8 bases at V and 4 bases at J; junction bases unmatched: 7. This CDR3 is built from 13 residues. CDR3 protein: CASQTGTVYGYTF. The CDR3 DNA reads TGTGCCAGCCAAACCGGGACAGTCTATGGCTACACCTTC.

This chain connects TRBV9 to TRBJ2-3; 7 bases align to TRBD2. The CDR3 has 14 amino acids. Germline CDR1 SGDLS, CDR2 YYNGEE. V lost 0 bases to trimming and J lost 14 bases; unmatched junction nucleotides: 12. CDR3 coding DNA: TGTGCCAGCAGCGTAGATGTGAAGCGGGATGGCGCGTATTTT. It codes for CASSVDVKRDGAYF.

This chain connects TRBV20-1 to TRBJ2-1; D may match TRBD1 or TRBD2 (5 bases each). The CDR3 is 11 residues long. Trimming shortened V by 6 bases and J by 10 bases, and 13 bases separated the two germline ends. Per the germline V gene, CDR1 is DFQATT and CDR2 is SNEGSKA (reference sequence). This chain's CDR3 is CSASKGREQFF. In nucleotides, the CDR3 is TGCAGTGCGAGCAAGGGGAGAGAGCAGTTCTTC.

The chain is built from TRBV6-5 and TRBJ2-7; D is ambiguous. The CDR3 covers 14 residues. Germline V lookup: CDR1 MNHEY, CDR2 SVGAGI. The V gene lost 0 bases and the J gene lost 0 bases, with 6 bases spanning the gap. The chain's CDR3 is CASSYSSASYEQYF. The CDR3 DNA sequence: TGTGCCAGCAGTTACTCTAGTGCCTCCTACGAGCAGTACTTC.

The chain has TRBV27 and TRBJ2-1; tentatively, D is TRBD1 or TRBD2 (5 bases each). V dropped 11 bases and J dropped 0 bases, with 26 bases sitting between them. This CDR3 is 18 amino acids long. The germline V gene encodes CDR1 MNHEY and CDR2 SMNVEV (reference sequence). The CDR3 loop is CARSWIKFGASSYNEQFF. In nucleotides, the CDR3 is TGTGCCCGGTCCTGGATAAAATTCGGGGCGAGCTCCTACAATGAGCAGTTCTTC.

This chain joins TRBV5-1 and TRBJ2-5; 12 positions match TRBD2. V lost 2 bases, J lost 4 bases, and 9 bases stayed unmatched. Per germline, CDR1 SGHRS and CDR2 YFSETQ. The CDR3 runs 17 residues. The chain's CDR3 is CASSLTRPGLAGETQYF. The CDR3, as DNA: TGCGCCAGCAGCTTAACCCGCCCGGGACTAGCGGGAGAGACCCAGTACTTC.

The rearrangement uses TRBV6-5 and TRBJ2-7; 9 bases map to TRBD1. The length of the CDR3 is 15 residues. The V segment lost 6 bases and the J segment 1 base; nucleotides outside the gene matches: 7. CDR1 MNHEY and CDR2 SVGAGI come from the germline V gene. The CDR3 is CASRYTGGSSYEQYF. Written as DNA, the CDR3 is TGTGCCAGCAGGTACACAGGGGGCTCGTCCTACGAGCAGTACTTC.

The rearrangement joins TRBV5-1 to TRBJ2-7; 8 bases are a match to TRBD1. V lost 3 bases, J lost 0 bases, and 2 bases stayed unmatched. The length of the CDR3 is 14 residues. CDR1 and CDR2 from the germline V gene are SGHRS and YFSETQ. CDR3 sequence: CASSSQGGSYEQYF. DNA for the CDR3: TGCGCCAGCAGCTCACAGGGGGGCTCCTACGAGCAGTACTTC.

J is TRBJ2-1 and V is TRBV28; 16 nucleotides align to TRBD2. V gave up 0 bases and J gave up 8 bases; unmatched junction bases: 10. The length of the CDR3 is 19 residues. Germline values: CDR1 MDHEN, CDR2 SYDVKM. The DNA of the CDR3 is TGTGCCAGCAGTTTATGGAGCCCGGGACTAGCGGGAGGGCTCTATGAGCAGTTCTTC. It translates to CASSLWSPGLAGGLYEQFF. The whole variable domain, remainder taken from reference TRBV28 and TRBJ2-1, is DVKVTQSSRYLVKRTGEKVFLECVQDMDHENMFWYRQDPGLGLRLIYFSYDVKMKEKGDIPEGYSVSREKKERFSLILESASTNQTSMYLCASSLWSPGLAGGLYEQFFGPGTRLTVL.

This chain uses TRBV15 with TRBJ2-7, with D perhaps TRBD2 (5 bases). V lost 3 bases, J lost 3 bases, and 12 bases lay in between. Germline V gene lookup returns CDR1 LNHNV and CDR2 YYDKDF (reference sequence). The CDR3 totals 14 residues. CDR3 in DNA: TGTGCCACCAGCAGCCTAAACGAGGGCTACGAGCAGTACTTC. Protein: CATSSLNEGYEQYF.

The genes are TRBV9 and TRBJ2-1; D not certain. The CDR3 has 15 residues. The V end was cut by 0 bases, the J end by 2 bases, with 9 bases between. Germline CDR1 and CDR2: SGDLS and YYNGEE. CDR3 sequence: CASSVDGLAYNEQFF. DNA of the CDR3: TGTGCCAGCAGCGTAGACGGCCTAGCCTACAATGAGCAGTTCTTC.

CDR3 in DNA: TGTGCCAGCAGCTTAGCGGCAGGGGGGAATGAAAAACTGTTTTTT. Its protein is CASSLAAGGNEKLFF. The chain employs TRBV7-6 and TRBJ1-4; 7 bases line up with TRBD1. CDR1 is SGHVS and CDR2 is FNYEAQ in the germline V gene. The CDR3 is 15 residues long. V lost 0 bases and J lost 5; bases outside the gene matches: 3.

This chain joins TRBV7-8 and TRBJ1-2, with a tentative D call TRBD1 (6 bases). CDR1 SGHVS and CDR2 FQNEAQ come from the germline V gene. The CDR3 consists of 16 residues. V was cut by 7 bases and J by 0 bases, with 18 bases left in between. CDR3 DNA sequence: TGTGCCAGCACAAAAAACCCGGGGGCCGCTAACTATGGCTACACCTTC. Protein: CASTKNPGAANYGYTF.

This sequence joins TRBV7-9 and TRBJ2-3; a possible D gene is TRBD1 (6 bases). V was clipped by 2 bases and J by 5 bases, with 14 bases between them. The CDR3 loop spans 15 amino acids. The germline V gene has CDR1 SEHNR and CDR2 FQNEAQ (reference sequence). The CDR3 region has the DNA TGTGCCAGCAGCTTACTGGGGGCGTGGGTAGATACGCAGTATTTT. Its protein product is CASSLLGAWVDTQYF.

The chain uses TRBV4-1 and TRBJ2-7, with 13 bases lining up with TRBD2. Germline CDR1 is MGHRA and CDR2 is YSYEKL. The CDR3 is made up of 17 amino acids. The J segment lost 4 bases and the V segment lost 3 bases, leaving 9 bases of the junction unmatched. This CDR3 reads CASSQHTGLAGVYEQYF. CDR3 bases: TGCGCCAGCAGCCAGCACACCGGACTAGCGGGAGTGTACGAGCAGTACTTC.

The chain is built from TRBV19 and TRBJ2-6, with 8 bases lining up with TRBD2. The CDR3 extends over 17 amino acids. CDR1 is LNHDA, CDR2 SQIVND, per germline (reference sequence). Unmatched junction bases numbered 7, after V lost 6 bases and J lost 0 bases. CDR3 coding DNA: TGTGCCAGTAGCAAACTAGCGGTAATCTCTGGGGCCAACGTCCTGACTTTC. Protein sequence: CASSKLAVISGANVLTF.

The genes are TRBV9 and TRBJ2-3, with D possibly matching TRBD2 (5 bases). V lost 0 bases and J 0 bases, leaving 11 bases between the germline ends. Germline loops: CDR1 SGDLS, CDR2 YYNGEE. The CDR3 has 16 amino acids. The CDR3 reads CASSVDTGISTDTQYF. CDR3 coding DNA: TGTGCCAGCAGCGTAGATACGGGGATTAGCACAGATACGCAGTATTTT.

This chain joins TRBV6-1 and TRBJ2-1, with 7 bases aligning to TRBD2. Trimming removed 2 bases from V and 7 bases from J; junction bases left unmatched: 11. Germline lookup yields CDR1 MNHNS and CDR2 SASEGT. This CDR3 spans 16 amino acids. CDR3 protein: CASSEWGGSRINEQFF. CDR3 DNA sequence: TGTGCCAGCAGTGAATGGGGCGGGAGCAGGATTAATGAGCAGTTCTTC.

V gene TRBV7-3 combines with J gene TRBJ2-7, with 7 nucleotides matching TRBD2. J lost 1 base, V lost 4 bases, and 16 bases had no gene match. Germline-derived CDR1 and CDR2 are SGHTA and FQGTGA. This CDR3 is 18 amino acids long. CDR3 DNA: TGTGCCAGCAGCTCCCCAAAGTGGATTAGCGGGCGGTCCTACGAGCAGTACTTC. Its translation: CASSSPKWISGRSYEQYF.

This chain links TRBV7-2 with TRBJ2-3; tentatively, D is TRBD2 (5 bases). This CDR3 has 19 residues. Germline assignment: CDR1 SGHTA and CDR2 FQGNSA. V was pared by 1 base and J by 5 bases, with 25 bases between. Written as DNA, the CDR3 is TGTGCCAGCAGCTTAGTTACGTGGGAAGCGGCTACATGGGGAGATACGCAGTATTTT. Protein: CASSLVTWEAATWGDTQYF.

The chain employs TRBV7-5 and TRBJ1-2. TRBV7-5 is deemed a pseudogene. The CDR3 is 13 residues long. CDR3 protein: CARPPGRRYGYTF. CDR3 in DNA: TGTGCCAGACCGCCGGGACGACGCTATGGCTACACCTTC.

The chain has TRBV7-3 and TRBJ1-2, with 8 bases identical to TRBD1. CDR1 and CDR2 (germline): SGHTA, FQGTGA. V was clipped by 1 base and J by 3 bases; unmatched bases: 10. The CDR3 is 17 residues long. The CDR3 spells CASSLIPRGRGDYGYTF. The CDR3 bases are TGTGCCAGCAGCTTAATCCCCAGGGGGCGAGGGGACTATGGCTACACCTTC.

CDR3 amino acids: CASSGTSGFTDTQYF. The CDR3 nucleotides read TGCGCCAGCTCCGGGACTAGCGGGTTCACAGATACGCAGTATTTT. The chain uses TRBV10-2 and TRBJ2-3, with 12 bases lining up with TRBD2. The germline CDR1 and CDR2 sequences are WSHSY and SAAADI. J was trimmed by 2 bases and V by 8 bases; bases with no gene match: 5. This CDR3 region has 15 residues.